What follows are 19 T cell receptor beta chains derived from one specimen sequenced in a study of T cells in tumors after PD-1 blockade. Clones were read by immunoSEQ multiplex PCR, and TCRdb kept only the in-frame ones, dropping some. In the table there are approximately 45,000 clones, more than 60% of which are singletons. The sample was PBMCs, taken before anti-PD-1 therapy. These TCRs come from a human donor with advanced basal cell or squamous cell carcinoma (not recorded which).

V gene TRBV27 combines with J gene TRBJ1-1; D gene ambiguous. V dropped 5 bases and J dropped 5 bases, with 15 bases sitting between them. The CDR3 covers 14 residues. Germline CDR1 and CDR2: MNHEY and SMNVEV (reference sequence). The CDR3 sequence: CASSLASGVTEAFF. The CDR3 DNA follows: TGTGCCAGCAGTCTCGCCTCCGGGGTGACTGAAGCTTTCTTT.

The J gene is TRBJ1-2, the V gene TRBV9; 7 bases are shared with TRBD1. The germline V gene encodes CDR1 SGDLS and CDR2 YYNGEE. The J segment lost 8 bases and the V segment lost 0 bases, leaving 10 bases of the junction unmatched. The length of the CDR3 is 15 residues. CDR3 coding DNA: TGTGCCAGCAGCGTAGGGGACAGTCTGATTTCGGGCTACACCTTC. Protein sequence: CASSVGDSLISGYTF.

The genes are TRBV27 and TRBJ2-7, with a possible D match to TRBD2 (7 bases). Deletions cut 8 bases from V and 6 bases from J, with 23 bases between. From germline, CDR1 is MNHEY and CDR2 SMNVEV (reference sequence). There are 15 residues in the CDR3. Here the CDR3 DNA reads TGTGCCAGCTCAGTTGCGCGGGGGCAAACCGCCGAGCAGTACTTC. It specifies CASSVARGQTAEQYF.

The chain has TRBV24-1 and TRBJ2-3, with D perhaps matching TRBD1 (5 bases). This CDR3 spans 15 amino acids. Between the trimmed V and J ends, which lost 5 bases and 5 bases, there was a span of 16 bases. CDR1 is KGHDR and CDR2 is SFDVKD in the germline V gene. In nucleotides, the CDR3 is TGTGCCACCAGTGTCCAGGGCCTTCAAAAAGATACGCAGTATTTT. Protein: CATSVQGLQKDTQYF.

This chain joins TRBV6-4 and TRBJ2-3, with no clear D. V was pared by 2 bases and J by 3 bases, with 6 bases between. This CDR3 has 13 residues. The germline CDR1 and CDR2 sequences are MRHNA and SNTAGT. CDR3 residues: CASSDGPTDTQYF. The CDR3 region has the DNA TGTGCCAGCAGTGACGGACCGACAGATACGCAGTATTTT.

The V and J genes are TRBV28 and TRBJ2-1; a possible D gene is TRBD2 (6 bases). The V gene lost 8 bases and the J gene lost 2 bases, with 19 bases spanning the gap. This CDR3 contains 16 residues. Germline V gene lookup returns CDR1 MDHEN and CDR2 SYDVKM. The CDR3 region has the DNA TGTGCCAGCGCCCCTTTCCTAGCGAATACCTACAATGAGCAGTTCTTC. It translates to CASAPFLANTYNEQFF.

This clone came up once. The chain has TRBV5-1 and TRBJ2-3; 12 nucleotides match TRBD2. V lost 1 base to trimming and J lost 0 bases; unmatched junction nucleotides: 0. CDR3 size: 16 residues. Germline CDR1 and CDR2: SGHRS and YFSETQ. The CDR3 DNA is TGCGCCAGCAGCTTGACTAGCGGGGGGAGCACAGATACGCAGTATTTT. Its translation is CASSLTSGGSTDTQYF.

The chain recombines TRBV5-1 with TRBJ2-1, with D possibly called TRBD1 or TRBD2 (6 bases each). This CDR3 is 16 amino acids long. Germline assignment: CDR1 SGHRS and CDR2 YFSETQ. Trimming left V 2 bases short and J 0 bases short, with 12 bases between. The CDR3 loop reads CASSFTGAPSYNEQFF. In DNA form, the CDR3 reads TGCGCCAGCAGCTTCACGGGGGCCCCCTCCTACAATGAGCAGTTCTTC.

The chain employs TRBV24-1 and TRBJ2-5; tentatively, D is TRBD2 (5 bases). The CDR3 runs 13 residues. Germline CDR1 is KGHDR and CDR2 is SFDVKD. V was shortened by 3 bases and J by 9 bases, with 13 bases between the two germline ends. The CDR3 DNA is TGTGCCACCAGTGATAGTGGCGAGGAGGCCCAGTACTTC. Encoded protein: CATSDSGEEAQYF.

The chain uses TRBV10-3 and TRBJ2-5; D is uncertain. CDR3 length: 13 amino acids. V shed 2 bases and J shed 5 bases, with 9 bases lying between them. Germline V gene sequence: CDR1 ENHRY, CDR2 SYGVKD. CDR3 DNA: TGTGCCATCAGTGAGGTGCTCTCTGAGACCCAGTACTTC. It encodes CAISEVLSETQYF.

The chain couples TRBV5-4 to TRBJ1-3; TRBD1 is a possible D gene (6 bases). This CDR3 has 16 residues. The V and J ends lost 4 bases and 0 bases respectively, with 14 bases between them. CDR1 and CDR2 (germline): SGHNT, YYREEE (reference sequence). CDR3 nucleotide sequence: TGTGCCAGCAGCCCCGGGCGGGGGCGCTCTGGAAACACCATATATTTT. It yields the protein CASSPGRGRSGNTIYF.

This chain uses TRBV7-3 with TRBJ2-3, with 10 nucleotides matching TRBD1. The CDR3 consists of 16 residues. The V gene end was trimmed by 5 bases and the J gene end by 2 bases; junction bases not matched to a gene: 7. Germline-derived CDR1 and CDR2 are SGHTA and FQGTGA. The CDR3 nucleotides are TGTGCCAGCAGCCCCGGACAGGGGGTCCCCACAGATACGCAGTATTTT. Translated: CASSPGQGVPTDTQYF.

The rearrangement links TRBV28 to TRBJ1-5; 11 bases are a match to TRBD1. This CDR3 is built from 13 residues. The trim removed 6 bases at V and 6 bases at J, leaving 1 base unmatched. Germline CDR1 is MDHEN and CDR2 is SYDVKM. The chain's CDR3 is CASSGQGAQPQHF. The CDR3 DNA reads TGTGCCAGCAGCGGACAGGGGGCTCAGCCCCAGCATTTT.

This chain connects TRBV29-1 to TRBJ1-2, with TRBD1 identical over 8 bases. There are 12 residues in the CDR3. With 4 bases clipped from V and 8 bases from J, the junction kept 6 bases outside the gene matches. Germline V gives CDR1 SQVTM, CDR2 ANQGSEA. For the CDR3, the DNA is TGCAGCGTTGTCCTCGACAGGGGCGGCTACACCTTC. It is translated as CSVVLDRGGYTF.

The chain combines TRBV4-2 with TRBJ1-1; D ambiguous. V lost 3 bases to trimming and J lost 1 base, with 9 bases between them. The CDR3 spans 14 residues. The V gene's germline CDR1 is LGHNA and CDR2 YNFKEQ. This CDR3 reads CASSHEQKNTEAFF. The CDR3 DNA sequence: TGTGCCAGCAGCCATGAACAGAAGAACACTGAAGCTTTCTTT.

This clone was observed a few times. The chain carries TRBV7-8 and TRBJ1-6, with TRBD1 matching 7 bases. The trim removed 3 bases at V and 5 bases at J, leaving 1 base unmatched. This CDR3 has 14 residues. CDR1 is SGHVS and CDR2 is FQNEAQ in the germline V gene. In nucleotides, the CDR3 is TGTGCCAGCAGCTTGACAGGGAATAATTCACCCCTCCACTTT. It is translated as CASSLTGNNSPLHF. Full variable domain (missing parts from reference TRBV7-8 and TRBJ1-6): GAGVSQSPRYKVAKRGQDVALRCDPISGHVSLFWYQQALGQGPEFLTYFQNEAQLDKSGLPSDRFFAERPEGSVSTLKIQRTQQEDSAVYLCASSLTGNNSPLHFGNGTRLTVT.

This rearrangement joins TRBV28 to TRBJ2-7; D remains ambiguous. The CDR3 contains 14 residues. The germline V and J ends were trimmed by 6 bases and 3 bases, with 15 bases remaining between them. CDR1 is MDHEN, CDR2 SYDVKM, per germline. In DNA, the CDR3 is TGTGCCAGCAGGGCCCCGAAGCCCCTCTACGAGCAGTACTTC. Its protein product is CASRAPKPLYEQYF.

The V call is TRBV12-5, the J call TRBJ1-5; D unresolved. CDR3 length equals 13 residues. Per the germline V gene, CDR1 is LGHNT and CDR2 is FRNRAP. Trimming shortened V by 6 bases and J by 3 bases, and 9 bases separated the two germline ends. CDR3: CASGPPTNQPQHF. CDR3 coding DNA: TGTGCTAGTGGCCCCCCGACCAATCAGCCCCAGCATTTT.

This chain uses TRBV5-1 with TRBJ2-1; TRBD1 might be the D (6 bases). Per germline, CDR1 SGHRS and CDR2 YFSETQ. The V and J ends lost 4 bases and 0 bases respectively, with 11 bases between them. The CDR3 runs 15 residues. The CDR3 nucleotides are TGCGCCAGCAGCCCTGGGGGCGGCTCCTACAATGAGCAGTTCTTC. Encoded protein: CASSPGGGSYNEQFF.